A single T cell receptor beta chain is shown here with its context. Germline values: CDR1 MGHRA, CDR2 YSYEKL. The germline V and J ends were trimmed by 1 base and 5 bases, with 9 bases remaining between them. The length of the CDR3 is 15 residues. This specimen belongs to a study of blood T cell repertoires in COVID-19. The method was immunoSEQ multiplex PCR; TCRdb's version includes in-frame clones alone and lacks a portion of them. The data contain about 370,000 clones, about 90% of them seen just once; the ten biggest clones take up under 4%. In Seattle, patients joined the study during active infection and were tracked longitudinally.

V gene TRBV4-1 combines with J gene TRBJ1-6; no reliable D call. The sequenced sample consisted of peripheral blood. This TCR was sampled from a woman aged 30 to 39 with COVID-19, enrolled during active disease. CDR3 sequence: CASSQGPIHNSPLHF. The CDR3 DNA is TGCGCCAGCAGCCAAGGTCCTATTCATAATTCACCCCTCCACTTT.